The rows below give T cell receptor beta chains drawn from one sample of a study of blood T cell repertoires in COVID-19. Sequencing used immunoSEQ multiplex PCR; TCRdb keeps in-frame clones, though not all of them. The table records under 75,000 clones, around 80% of them present only once. The material sequenced was peripheral blood. Receptors were obtained from a woman in her 70s with acute or convalescent COVID-19. The CDR3 runs from the conserved cysteine through the conserved F or W. Each record gives: D gene, clone size, V gene, J gene, CDR3 protein, CDR3 DNA. D genes are given only for firm matches. Some rows mark clone size as missing; the rest say once, few, many or name a class of expanded clone.

TRBD1,NA,TRBV6-6,TRBJ1-2,CASSTYGQGPYGYTF,TGTGCCAGCAGTACCTACGGACAGGGGCCATATGGCTACACCTTC
TRBD2,NA,TRBV4-2,TRBJ2-1,CASSQASGGALSNEQFF,TGTGCCAGCAGCCAAGCAAGCGGGGGGGCCTTGAGCAATGAGCAGTTCTTC
TRBD1,NA,TRBV9,TRBJ1-6,CASSFRQGSGSPLHF,TGTGCCAGCAGCTTTCGACAGGGGAGTGGGTCACCCCTCCACTTT
NA,NA,TRBV7-2,TRBJ1-5,CASSPPYQPQHF,TGTGCCAGCAGCCCCCCTTATCAGCCCCAGCATTTT
NA,many,TRBV9,TRBJ1-2,CASSVAMANYGYTF,TGTGCCAGCAGCGTAGCTATGGCTAACTATGGCTACACCTTC
TRBD1,NA,TRBV5-1,TRBJ1-2,CASSLGQGRGYTF,TGCGCCAGCAGCTTGGGACAGGGTAGGGGCTACACCTTC
TRBD1,few,TRBV5-1,TRBJ1-1,CASSPGTGRTEAFF,TGCGCCAGCAGCCCCGGGACAGGGCGCACTGAAGCTTTCTTT
NA,NA,TRBV2,TRBJ2-1,CASSEMGLAGEEQFF,TGTGCCAGCAGTGAGATGGGTCTAGCCGGGGAGGAGCAGTTCTTC
TRBD1,once,TRBV13,TRBJ1-1,CASSLDRRGTEAFF,TGTGCCAGCAGCTTGGACAGGCGTGGCACTGAAGCTTTCTTT
TRBD1,NA,TRBV18,TRBJ2-1,CASSRTTGGDYNEQFF,TGTGCCAGCTCACGAACGACAGGGGGCGACTACAATGAGCAGTTCTTC
NA,NA,TRBV19,TRBJ2-5,CASSMTAQETQYF,TGTGCCAGTAGTATGACTGCCCAAGAGACCCAGTACTTC
NA,NA,TRBV11-2,TRBJ1-1,CASSLSQGNTEAFF,TGTGCCAGCAGCCTTTCCCAGGGGAACACTGAAGCTTTCTTT
TRBD2,NA,TRBV4-2,TRBJ2-7,CASSQEVAGNDWGQYF,TGTGCCAGCAGCCAAGAGGTAGCGGGGAACGATTGGGGGCAGTACTTC
NA,NA,TRBV24-1,TRBJ2-3,CATSDLLSSDSEGTDTQYF,TGTGCCACCAGTGATTTGCTTTCCTCGGATAGCGAGGGCACAGATACGCAGTATTTT
NA,NA,TRBV7-8,TRBJ1-3,CASSLGGETIYF,TGTGCCAGCAGCTTAGGAGGAGAGACCATATATTTT
TRBD2,NA,TRBV19,TRBJ2-3,CASRPSGGVDTQYF,TGTGCCAGTAGACCTAGCGGGGGGGTAGATACGCAGTATTTT
NA,few,TRBV9,TRBJ1-3,CASSPRGGGNTIYF,TGTGCCAGCAGCCCCCGCGGGGGCGGAAACACCATATATTTT
TRBD2,NA,TRBV19,TRBJ2-3,CASSPGGATDTQYF,TGTGCCAGTAGTCCCGGGGGGGCCACAGATACGCAGTATTTT
TRBD1,NA,TRBV6-2/TRBV6-3,TRBJ1-2,CASSYRGQGYGYTF,TGTGCCAGCAGTTACCGGGGACAGGGTTACGGCTACACCTTC
TRBD1,NA,TRBV3-1/TRBV3-2,TRBJ2-4,CASSPQPTGKLAKNIQYF,TGTGCCAGCAGCCCCCAGCCGACAGGGAAATTAGCCAAAAACATTCAGTACTTC
TRBD1,NA,TRBV2,TRBJ2-2,CASRPPGQGAGGELFF,TGTGCCAGCAGGCCCCCGGGACAGGGGGCGGGCGGGGAGCTGTTTTTT
NA,NA,TRBV6-1,TRBJ1-2,CASSEPGDYGYTF,TGTGCCAGCAGTGAGCCGGGTGACTATGGCTACACCTTC
TRBD1,NA,TRBV6-5,TRBJ1-2,CASTRTGGVGGYTF,TGTGCCAGCACTAGAACAGGGGGCGTCGGTGGCTACACCTTC
NA,NA,TRBV21-1,TRBJ1-1,CASSIRGSAVEAFF,TGTGCCAGCAGCATTCGAGGGAGTGCGGTTGAAGCTTTCTTT
TRBD2,NA,TRBV28,TRBJ2-3,CASSLAGLAGFTDTQYF,TGTGCCAGCAGTTTAGCGGGACTAGCGGGTTTCACAGATACGCAGTATTTT
NA,few,TRBV5-1,TRBJ1-1,CASSLAVNTEAFF,TGCGCCAGCAGCTTGGCCGTGAACACTGAAGCTTTCTTT
TRBD2,once,TRBV19,TRBJ2-1,CATLAGGLQFF,TGTGCCACCTTAGCGGGGGGGCTTCAGTTCTTC
TRBD1,NA,TRBV7-2,TRBJ1-3,CASSRTGTPSGNTIYF,TGTGCCAGCAGCCGGACAGGGACCCCCTCTGGAAACACCATATATTTT
NA,NA,TRBV30,TRBJ1-2,CAWSADYGYTF,TGTGCCTGGAGTGCCGACTATGGCTACACCTTC
TRBD2,NA,TRBV7-3,TRBJ2-2,CASSPRTSGELFF,TGTGCCAGCAGCCCACGGACTAGCGGGGAGCTGTTTTTT
NA,few,TRBV6-5,TRBJ2-2,CASTQQGNTGELFF,TGTGCCAGCACCCAACAGGGGAACACCGGGGAGCTGTTTTTT
NA,NA,TRBV5-5,TRBJ2-1,CASSLVAGAYNEQFF,TGTGCCAGCAGCTTGGTGGCAGGGGCCTACAATGAGCAGTTCTTC
TRBD2,NA,TRBV7-2,TRBJ2-3,CASSDSSGGAGDTQYF,TGTGCCAGCAGCGATTCGAGCGGGGGGGCAGGAGATACGCAGTATTTT
TRBD1,NA,TRBV2,TRBJ1-2,CASRAGQGSGYTF,TGTGCCAGCAGGGCCGGACAGGGATCCGGCTACACCTTC
TRBD1,NA,TRBV27,TRBJ1-2,CASSSTWDRKGYTF,TGTGCCAGCAGTTCGACCTGGGACAGGAAAGGCTACACCTTC
TRBD2,NA,TRBV7-2,TRBJ2-3,CASRAGGETDTQYF,TGTGCCAGCAGAGCGGGGGGAGAAACAGATACGCAGTATTTT
TRBD2,few,TRBV7-9,TRBJ2-3,CASSPLGREADTQYF,TGTGCCAGCAGCCCCCTCGGGAGGGAGGCAGATACGCAGTATTTT
NA,NA,TRBV6-2/TRBV6-3,TRBJ2-3,CASSYRGASVSGTQYF,TGTGCCAGCAGTTACCGGGGGGCTTCAGTGTCCGGTACGCAGTATTTT
NA,NA,TRBV15,TRBJ2-1,CATSRDGNEQFF,TGTGCCACCAGCAGAGACGGGAATGAGCAGTTCTTC
NA,NA,TRBV24-1,TRBJ1-2,CATSDFQAVSYGYTF,TGTGCCACCAGTGATTTTCAGGCAGTAAGTTATGGCTACACCTTC
TRBD1,NA,TRBV6-4,TRBJ1-2,CASSDSVWAGGKDGYTF,TGTGCCAGCAGTGACTCGGTATGGGCAGGGGGAAAGGATGGCTACACCTTC
NA,NA,TRBV5-4,TRBJ1-2,CASSVFTGNYGYTF,TGTGCCAGCAGCGTCTTTACAGGGAACTATGGCTACACCTTC
NA,NA,TRBV5-6,TRBJ1-1,CASSIGQLNTEAFF,TGTGCCAGCAGCATTGGACAGTTGAACACTGAAGCTTTCTTT
TRBD2,NA,TRBV9,TRBJ2-2,CASSAGLGLEGGELFF,TGTGCCAGCAGCGCGGGTCTTGGACTAGAAGGCGGGGAGCTGTTTTTT
TRBD1,NA,TRBV5-5,TRBJ1-1,CASSPTRTGDTEAFF,TGTGCCAGCAGCCCAACGCGGACAGGGGACACTGAAGCTTTCTTT
NA,NA,TRBV24-1,TRBJ2-2,CATSDSTGLTGELFF,TGTGCCACCAGTGACTCGACAGGTTTAACCGGGGAGCTGTTTTTT
TRBD2,NA,TRBV11-2,TRBJ2-1,CASSWNSGPNYNEQFF,TGTGCCAGCAGCTGGAATAGCGGGCCTAACTACAATGAGCAGTTCTTC